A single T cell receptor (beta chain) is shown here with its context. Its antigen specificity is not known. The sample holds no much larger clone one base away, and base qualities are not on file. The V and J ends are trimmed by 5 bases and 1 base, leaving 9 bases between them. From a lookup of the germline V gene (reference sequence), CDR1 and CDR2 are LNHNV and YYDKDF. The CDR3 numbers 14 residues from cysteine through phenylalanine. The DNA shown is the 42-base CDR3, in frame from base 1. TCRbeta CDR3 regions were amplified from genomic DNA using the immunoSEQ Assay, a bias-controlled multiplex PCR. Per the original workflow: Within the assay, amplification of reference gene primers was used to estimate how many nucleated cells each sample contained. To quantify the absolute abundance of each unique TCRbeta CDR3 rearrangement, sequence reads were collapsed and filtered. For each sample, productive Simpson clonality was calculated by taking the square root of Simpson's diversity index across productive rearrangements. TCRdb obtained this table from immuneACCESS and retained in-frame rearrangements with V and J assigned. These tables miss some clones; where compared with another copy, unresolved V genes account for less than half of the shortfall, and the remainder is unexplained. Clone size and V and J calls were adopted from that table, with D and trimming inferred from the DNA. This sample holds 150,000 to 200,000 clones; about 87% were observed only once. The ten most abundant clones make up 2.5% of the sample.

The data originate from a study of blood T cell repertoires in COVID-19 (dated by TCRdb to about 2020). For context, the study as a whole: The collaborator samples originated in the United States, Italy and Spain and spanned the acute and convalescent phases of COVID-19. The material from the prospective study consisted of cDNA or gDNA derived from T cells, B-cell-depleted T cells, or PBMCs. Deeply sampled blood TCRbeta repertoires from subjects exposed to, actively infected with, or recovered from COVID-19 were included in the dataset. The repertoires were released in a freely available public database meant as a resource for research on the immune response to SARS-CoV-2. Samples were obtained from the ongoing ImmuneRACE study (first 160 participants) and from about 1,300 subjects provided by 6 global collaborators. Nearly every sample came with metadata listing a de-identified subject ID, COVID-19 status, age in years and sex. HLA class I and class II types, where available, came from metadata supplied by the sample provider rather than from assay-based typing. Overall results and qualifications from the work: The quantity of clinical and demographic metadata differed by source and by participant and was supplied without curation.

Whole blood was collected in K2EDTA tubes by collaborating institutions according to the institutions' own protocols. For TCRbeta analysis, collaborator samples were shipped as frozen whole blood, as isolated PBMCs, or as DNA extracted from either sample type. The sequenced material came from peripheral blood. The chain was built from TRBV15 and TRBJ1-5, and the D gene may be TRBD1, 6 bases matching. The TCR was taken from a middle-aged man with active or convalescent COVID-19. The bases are TGTGCCACCAGCGGAGGACAGAGCAATCAGCCCCAGCATTTT. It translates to CATSGGQSNQPQHF.